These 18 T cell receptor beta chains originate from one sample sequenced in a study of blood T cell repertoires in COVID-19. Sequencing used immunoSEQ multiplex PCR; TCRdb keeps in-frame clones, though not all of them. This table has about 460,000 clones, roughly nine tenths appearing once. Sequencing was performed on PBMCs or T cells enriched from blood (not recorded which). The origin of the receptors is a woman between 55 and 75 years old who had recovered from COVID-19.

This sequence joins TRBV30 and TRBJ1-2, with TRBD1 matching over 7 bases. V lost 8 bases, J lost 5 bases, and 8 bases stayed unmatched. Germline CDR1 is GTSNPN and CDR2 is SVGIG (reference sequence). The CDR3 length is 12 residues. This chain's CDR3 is CATGDPGYGYTF. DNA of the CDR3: TGTGCCACAGGGGATCCGGGGTATGGCTACACCTTC.

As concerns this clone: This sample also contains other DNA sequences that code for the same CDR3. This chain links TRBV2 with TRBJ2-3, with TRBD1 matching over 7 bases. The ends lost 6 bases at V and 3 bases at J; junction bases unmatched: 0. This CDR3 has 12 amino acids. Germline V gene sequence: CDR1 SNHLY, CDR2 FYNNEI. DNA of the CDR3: TGTGCCAGCAGGACAGGGACAGATACGCAGTATTTT. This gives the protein CASRTGTDTQYF.

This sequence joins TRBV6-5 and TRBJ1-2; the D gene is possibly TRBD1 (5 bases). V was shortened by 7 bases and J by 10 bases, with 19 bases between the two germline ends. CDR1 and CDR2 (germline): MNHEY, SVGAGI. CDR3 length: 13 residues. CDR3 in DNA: TGTGCCAGCAACGATCTTGGCAGGGCCCACTACACCTTC. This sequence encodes CASNDLGRAHYTF.

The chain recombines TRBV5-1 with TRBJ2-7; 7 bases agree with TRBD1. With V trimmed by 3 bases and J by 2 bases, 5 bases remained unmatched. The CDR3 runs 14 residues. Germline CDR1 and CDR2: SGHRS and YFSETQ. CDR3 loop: CASSSQGDPYEQYF. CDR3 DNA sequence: TGCGCCAGCAGCTCGCAGGGGGATCCCTACGAGCAGTACTTC.

The CDR3 region has the DNA TGTGCCAGCAGCTTAACTAGCGGGGGGCGTGGAGATACGCAGTATTTT. Its protein product is CASSLTSGGRGDTQYF. The V and J genes are TRBV13 and TRBJ2-3; 12 bases fit TRBD2. V was clipped by 2 bases and J by 5 bases; unmatched bases: 5. CDR3 length equals 16 residues. The germline gives CDR1 PRHDT, CDR2 FYEKMQ (reference sequence).

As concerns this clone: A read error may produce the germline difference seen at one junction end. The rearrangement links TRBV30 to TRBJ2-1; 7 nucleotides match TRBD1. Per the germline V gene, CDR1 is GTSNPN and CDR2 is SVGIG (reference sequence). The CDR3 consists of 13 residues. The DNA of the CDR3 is TGCGCCTCTACCAGGGCAGGGGGCAATGAGCAGTTCTTC. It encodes CASTRAGGNEQFF.

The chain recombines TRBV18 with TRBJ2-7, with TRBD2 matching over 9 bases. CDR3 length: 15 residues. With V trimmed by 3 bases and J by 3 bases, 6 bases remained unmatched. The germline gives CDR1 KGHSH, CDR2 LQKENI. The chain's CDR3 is CASSPQAGGDYEQYF. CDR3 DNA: TGTGCCAGCTCACCTCAAGCGGGGGGCGACTACGAGCAGTACTTC.

The CDR3 nucleotides are TGTGCCAGCAGTTCAGTAACCTACGAGCAGTACTTC. Its translation: CASSSVTYEQYF. This sequence joins TRBV6-1 and TRBJ2-7; D gene uncertain. The CDR3 extends over 12 amino acids. V dropped 5 bases and J dropped 2 bases, with 7 bases sitting between them. The germline gives CDR1 MNHNS, CDR2 SASEGT.

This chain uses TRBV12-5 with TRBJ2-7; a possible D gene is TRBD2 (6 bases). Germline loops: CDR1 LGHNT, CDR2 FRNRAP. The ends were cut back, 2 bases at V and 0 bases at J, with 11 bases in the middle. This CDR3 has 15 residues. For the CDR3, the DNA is TGTGCTAGTGGTTTGCCTCGGGGGAGCTCCTACGAGCAGTACTTC. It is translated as CASGLPRGSSYEQYF.

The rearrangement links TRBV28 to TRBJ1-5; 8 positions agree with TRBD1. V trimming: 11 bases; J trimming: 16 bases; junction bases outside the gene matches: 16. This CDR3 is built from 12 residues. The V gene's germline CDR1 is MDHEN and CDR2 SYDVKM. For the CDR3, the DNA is TGTGCCTCATTTGGAGGGACAGGTCAAGTACATTTT. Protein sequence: CASFGGTGQVHF. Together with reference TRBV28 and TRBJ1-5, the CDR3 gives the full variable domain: DVKVTQSSRYLVKRTGEKVFLECVQDMDHENMFWYRQDPGLGLRLIYFSYDVKMKEKGDIPEGYSVSREKKERFSLILESASTNQTSMYLCASFGGTGQVHFGDGTRLSIL.

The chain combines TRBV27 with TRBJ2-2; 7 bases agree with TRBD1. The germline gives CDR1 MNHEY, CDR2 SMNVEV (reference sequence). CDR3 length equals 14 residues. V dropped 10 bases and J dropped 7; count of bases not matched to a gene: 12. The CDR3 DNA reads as TGTGCCACCTCTTGGGTCCACAGGGGCGGGGAGCTGTTTTTT. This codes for CATSWVHRGGELFF.

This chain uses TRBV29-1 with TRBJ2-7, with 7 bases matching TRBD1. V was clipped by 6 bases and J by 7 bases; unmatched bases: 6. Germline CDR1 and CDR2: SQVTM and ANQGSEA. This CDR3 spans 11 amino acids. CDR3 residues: CSVATGLEQYV. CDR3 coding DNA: TGCAGCGTAGCGACAGGGTTGGAGCAGTACGTC.

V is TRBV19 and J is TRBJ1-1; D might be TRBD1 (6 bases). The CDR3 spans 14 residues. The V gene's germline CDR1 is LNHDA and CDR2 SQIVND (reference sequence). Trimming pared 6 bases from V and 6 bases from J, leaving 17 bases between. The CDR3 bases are TGTGCCAGTAGCCGACGGGGGGCAGGACCTGAAGCTTTCTTT. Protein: CASSRRGAGPEAFF.

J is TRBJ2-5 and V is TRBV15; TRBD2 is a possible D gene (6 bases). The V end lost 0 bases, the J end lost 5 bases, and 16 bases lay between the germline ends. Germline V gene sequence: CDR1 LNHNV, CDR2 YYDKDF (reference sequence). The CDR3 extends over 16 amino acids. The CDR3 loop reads CATSRDWGRAGETQYF. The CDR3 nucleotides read TGTGCCACCAGCAGAGATTGGGGCAGGGCGGGGGAGACCCAGTACTTC.

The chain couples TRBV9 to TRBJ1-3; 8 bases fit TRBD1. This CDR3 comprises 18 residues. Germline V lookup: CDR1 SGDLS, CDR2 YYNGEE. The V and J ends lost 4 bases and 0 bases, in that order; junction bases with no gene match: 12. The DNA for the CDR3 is TGTGCCAGCAGCATGCCTACCGACAGGGGCAGCTCTGGAAACACCATATATTTT. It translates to CASSMPTDRGSSGNTIYF.

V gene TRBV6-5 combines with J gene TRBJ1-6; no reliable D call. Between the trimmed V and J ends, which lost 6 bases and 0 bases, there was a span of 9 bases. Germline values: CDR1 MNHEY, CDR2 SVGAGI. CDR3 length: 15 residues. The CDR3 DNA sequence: TGTGCCAGCAGCGCGGGGAGCTCCTATAATTCACCCCTCCACTTT. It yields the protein CASSAGSSYNSPLHF.

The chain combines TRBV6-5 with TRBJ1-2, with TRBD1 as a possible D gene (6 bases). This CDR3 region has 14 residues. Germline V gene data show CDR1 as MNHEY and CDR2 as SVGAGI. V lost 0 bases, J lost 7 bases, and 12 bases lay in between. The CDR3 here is CASSYSNREGGYTF. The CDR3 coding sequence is TGTGCCAGCAGTTACTCTAACAGGGAGGGTGGCTACACCTTC.

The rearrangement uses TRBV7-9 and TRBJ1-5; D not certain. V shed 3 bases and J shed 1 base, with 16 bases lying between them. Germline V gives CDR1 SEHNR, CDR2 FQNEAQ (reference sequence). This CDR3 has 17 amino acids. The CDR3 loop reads CASSFNSGDGSNQPQHF. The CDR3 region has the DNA TGTGCCAGCAGCTTTAATAGTGGCGACGGGAGCAATCAGCCCCAGCATTTT.